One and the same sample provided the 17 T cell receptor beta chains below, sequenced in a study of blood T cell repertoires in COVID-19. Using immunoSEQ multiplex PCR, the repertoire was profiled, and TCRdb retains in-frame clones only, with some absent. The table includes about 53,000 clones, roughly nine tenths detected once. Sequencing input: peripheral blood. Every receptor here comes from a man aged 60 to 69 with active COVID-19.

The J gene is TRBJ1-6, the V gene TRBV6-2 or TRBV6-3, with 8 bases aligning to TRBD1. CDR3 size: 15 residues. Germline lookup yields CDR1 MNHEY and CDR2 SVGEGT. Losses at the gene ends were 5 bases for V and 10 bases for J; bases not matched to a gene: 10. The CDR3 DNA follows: TGTGCCAGCAGTCTCGGACAGGGCGTACGGTCACCCCTCCACTTT. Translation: CASSLGQGVRSPLHF.

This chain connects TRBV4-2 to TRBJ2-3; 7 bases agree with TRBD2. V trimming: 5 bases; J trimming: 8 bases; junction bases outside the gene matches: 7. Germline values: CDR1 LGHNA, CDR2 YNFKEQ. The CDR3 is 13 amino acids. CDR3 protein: CASSSSLAATQYF. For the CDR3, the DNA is TGTGCCAGCAGCAGTTCCCTAGCGGCTACGCAGTATTTT.

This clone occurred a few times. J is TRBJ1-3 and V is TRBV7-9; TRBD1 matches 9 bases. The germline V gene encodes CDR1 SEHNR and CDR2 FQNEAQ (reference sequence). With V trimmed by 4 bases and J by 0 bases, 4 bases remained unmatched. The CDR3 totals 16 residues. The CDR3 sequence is CASSWTGETSGNTIYF. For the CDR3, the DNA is TGTGCCAGCAGCTGGACAGGGGAGACCTCTGGAAACACCATATATTTT.

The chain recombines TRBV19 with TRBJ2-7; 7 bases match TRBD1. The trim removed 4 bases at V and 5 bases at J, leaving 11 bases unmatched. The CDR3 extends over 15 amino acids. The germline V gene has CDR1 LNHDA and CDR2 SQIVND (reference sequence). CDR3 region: CASSTNDRARDEQYF. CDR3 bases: TGTGCCAGTAGTACCAACGACAGGGCAAGGGACGAGCAGTACTTC. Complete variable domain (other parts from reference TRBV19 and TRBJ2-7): DGGITQSPKYLFRKEGQNVTLSCEQNLNHDAMYWYRQDPGQGLRLIYYSQIVNDFQKGDIAEGYSVSREKKESFPLTVTSAQKNPTAFYLCASSTNDRARDEQYFGPGTRLTVT.

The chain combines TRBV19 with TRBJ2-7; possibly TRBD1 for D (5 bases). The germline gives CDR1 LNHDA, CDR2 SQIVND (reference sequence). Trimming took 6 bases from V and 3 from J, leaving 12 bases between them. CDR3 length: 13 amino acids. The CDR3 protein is CASSPTEGYEQYF. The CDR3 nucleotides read TGTGCCAGTAGCCCGACAGAAGGCTACGAGCAGTACTTC.

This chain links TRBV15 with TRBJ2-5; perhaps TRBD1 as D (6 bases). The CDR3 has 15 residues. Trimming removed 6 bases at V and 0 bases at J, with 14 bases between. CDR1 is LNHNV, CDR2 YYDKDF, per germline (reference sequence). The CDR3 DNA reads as TGTGCCACCAGTCCGATCCAGGGGTACCAAGAGACCCAGTACTTC. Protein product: CATSPIQGYQETQYF.

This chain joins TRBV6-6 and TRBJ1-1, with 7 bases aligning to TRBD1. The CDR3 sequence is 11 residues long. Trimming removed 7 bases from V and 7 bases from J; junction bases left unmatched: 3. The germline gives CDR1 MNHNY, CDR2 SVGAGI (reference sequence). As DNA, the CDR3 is TGTGCCAGCAATTGGGACAGTGAAGCTTTCTTT. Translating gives CASNWDSEAFF.

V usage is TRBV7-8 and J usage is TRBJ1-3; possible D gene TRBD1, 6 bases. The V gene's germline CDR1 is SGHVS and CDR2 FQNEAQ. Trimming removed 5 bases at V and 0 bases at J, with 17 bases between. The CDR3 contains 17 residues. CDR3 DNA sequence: TGTGCCAGCAGCCCGAGGCGGGGGCCCCCCTCTGGAAACACCATATATTTT. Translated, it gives CASSPRRGPPSGNTIYF.

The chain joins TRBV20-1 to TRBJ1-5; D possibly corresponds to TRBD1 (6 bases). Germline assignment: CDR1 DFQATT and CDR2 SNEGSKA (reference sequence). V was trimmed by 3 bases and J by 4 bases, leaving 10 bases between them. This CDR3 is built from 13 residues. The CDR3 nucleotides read TGCAGTGCTAGTAACCAGGGGAATCAGCCCCAGCATTTT. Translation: CSASNQGNQPQHF.

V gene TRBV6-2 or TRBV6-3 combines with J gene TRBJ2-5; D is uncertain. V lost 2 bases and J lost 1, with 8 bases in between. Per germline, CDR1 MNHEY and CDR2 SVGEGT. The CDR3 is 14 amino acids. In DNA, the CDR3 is TGTGCCAGCAGTTACGCCCGCGGCCAAGAGACCCAGTACTTC. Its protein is CASSYARGQETQYF.

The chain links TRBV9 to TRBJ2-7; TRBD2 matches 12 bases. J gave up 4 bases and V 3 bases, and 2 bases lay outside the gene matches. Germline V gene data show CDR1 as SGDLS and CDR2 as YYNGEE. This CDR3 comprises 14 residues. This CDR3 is CASSALAGGYEQYF. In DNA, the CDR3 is TGTGCCAGCAGCGCCCTAGCGGGAGGGTACGAGCAGTACTTC.

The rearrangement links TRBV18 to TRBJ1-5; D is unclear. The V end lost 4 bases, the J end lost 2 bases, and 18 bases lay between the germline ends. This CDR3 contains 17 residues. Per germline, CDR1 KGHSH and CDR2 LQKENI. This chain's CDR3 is CASSLCVGVSCNQPQHF. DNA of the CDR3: TGTGCCAGCTCACTTTGTGTCGGGGTGTCATGCAATCAGCCCCAGCATTTT.

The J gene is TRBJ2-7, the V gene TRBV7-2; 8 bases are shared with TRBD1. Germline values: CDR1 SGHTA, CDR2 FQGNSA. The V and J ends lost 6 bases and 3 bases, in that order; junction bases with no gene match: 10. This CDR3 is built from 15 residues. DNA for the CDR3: TGTGCCAGCAGACAGAAACAGGGGGAGTTCTACGAGCAGTACTTC. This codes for CASRQKQGEFYEQYF.

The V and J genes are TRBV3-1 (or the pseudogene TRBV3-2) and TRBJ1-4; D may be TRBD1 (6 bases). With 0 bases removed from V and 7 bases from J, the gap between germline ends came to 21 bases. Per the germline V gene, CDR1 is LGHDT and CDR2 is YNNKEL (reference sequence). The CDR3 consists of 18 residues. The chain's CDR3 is CASSQEGGISLLGEKLFF. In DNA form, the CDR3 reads TGTGCCAGCAGCCAAGAAGGGGGTATCAGTCTACTAGGTGAAAAACTGTTTTTT.

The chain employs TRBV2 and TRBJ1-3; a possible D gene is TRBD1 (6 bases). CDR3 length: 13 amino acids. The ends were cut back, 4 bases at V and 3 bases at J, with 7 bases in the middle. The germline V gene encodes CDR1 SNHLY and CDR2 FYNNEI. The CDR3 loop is CASSGTDGNTIYF. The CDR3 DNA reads TGTGCCAGCAGTGGGACAGATGGAAACACCATATATTTT.

CDR3 DNA: TGTGCCAGCAGCCAGCGGACTAGCGGGAGAGATACGCAGTATTTT. Its translation is CASSQRTSGRDTQYF. The chain joins TRBV3-1 (or the pseudogene TRBV3-2) to TRBJ2-3; 13 nucleotides match TRBD2. Trimming at V came to 3 bases and at J to 5 bases, leaving 2 bases not matched to a gene. From germline, CDR1 is LGHDT and CDR2 YNNKEL (reference sequence). The CDR3 has 15 amino acids.

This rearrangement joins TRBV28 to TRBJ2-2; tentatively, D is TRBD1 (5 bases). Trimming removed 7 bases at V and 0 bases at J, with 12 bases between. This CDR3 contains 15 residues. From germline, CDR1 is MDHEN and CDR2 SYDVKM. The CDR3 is CASNRETANTGELFF. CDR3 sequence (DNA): TGTGCCAGCAACCGCGAGACAGCGAACACCGGGGAGCTGTTTTTT.